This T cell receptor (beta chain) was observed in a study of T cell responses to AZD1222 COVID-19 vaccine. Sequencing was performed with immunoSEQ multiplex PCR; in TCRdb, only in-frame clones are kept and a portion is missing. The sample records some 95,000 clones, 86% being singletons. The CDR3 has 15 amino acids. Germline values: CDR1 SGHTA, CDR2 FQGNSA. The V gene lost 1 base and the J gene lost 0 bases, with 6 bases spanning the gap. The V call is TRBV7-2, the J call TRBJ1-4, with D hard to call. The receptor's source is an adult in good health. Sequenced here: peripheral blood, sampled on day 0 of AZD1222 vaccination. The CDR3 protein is CASSLVVATNEKLFF. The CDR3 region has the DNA TGTGCCAGCAGCTTAGTTGTGGCAACTAATGAAAAACTGTTTTTT.